These 27 T cell receptor beta chains came from one sample sequenced in a study of patients and donors after allogeneic stem cell transplantation. TCRdb itself ran the RT-PCR reads through MiXCR, one entry per CDR3 protein. Here the sample spans about 200,000 distinct CDR3 sequences, more than 35% being singletons. The sequenced sample consisted of blood, either unsorted or a sorted T cell fraction (not recorded which). Every receptor here comes from a human donor who was either an allogeneic HSCT recipient or a stem cell or donor lymphocyte infusion donor (not recorded which). It is not recorded whose cells these are; they may come from a transplant donor.

This clonotype turned up a few times. The chain is built from TRBV5-1 and TRBJ1-6, with D unclear. Trimming removed 0 bases at V and 7 bases at J, with 8 bases between. Germline V gene lookup returns CDR1 SGHRS and CDR2 YFSETQ. CDR3 length equals 14 residues. In DNA form, the CDR3 reads TGCGCCAGCAGCTTGGGGGGTAGGAATTCACCCCTCCACTTT. It yields the protein CASSLGGRNSPLHF.

The V and J genes are TRBV12-3 or TRBV12-4 and TRBJ2-4; 8 bases line up with TRBD2. CDR3 length: 16 amino acids. V lost 1 base and J lost 0; bases outside the gene matches: 2. CDR3 region: CASSLGAGVAKNIQYF. The CDR3 coding sequence is TGTGCCAGCAGTTTAGGAGCGGGGGTAGCCAAAAACATTCAGTACTTC.

This clonotype was detected a few times. The genes are TRBV3-1 and TRBJ1-1; TRBD1 matches 12 bases. With V trimmed by 4 bases and J by 0 bases, 6 bases remained unmatched. CDR3 length: 17 residues. Germline-derived CDR1 and CDR2 are LGHDT and YNNKEL (reference sequence). The CDR3 DNA sequence: TGTGCCAGCAGCCCTGGGACAGGGGGCCTCCTGAACACTGAAGCTTTCTTT. Amino acid sequence: CASSPGTGGLLNTEAFF. Using reference TRBV3-1 and TRBJ1-1 for the parts outside the CDR3, the full variable domain is DTAVSQTPKYLVTQMGNDKSIKCEQNLGHDTMYWYKQDSKKFLKIMFSYNNKELIINETVPNRFSPKSPDKAHLNLHINSLELGDSAVYFCASSPGTGGLLNTEAFFGQGTRLTVV.

This clonotype was seen only a few times. The chain combines TRBV29-1 with TRBJ2-7; TRBD1 might be the D (6 bases). Germline V gives CDR1 SQVTM, CDR2 ANQGSEA. This CDR3 is built from 12 residues. Trimming left V 4 bases short and J 2 bases short, with 9 bases between. This chain's CDR3 is CSVARGAYEQYF. The DNA for the CDR3 is TGCAGCGTTGCCAGGGGAGCCTACGAGCAGTACTTC.

The table lists this clonotype with a few counts. The chain employs TRBV5-1 and TRBJ2-5; D unclear. The V and J ends lost 1 base and 0 bases respectively, with 10 bases between them. The germline CDR1 and CDR2 sequences are SGHRS and YFSETQ. The CDR3 length is 15 residues. The CDR3 coding sequence is TGCGCCAGCAGCTTGTCGGTAGGGTACCAAGAGACCCAGTACTTC. This codes for CASSLSVGYQETQYF.

V and J are TRBV19 and TRBJ2-1; 11 bases are shared with TRBD1. Germline V gives CDR1 LNHDA, CDR2 SQIVND (reference sequence). The CDR3 consists of 14 residues. V was clipped by 5 bases and J by 8 bases; unmatched bases: 5. Written as DNA, the CDR3 is TGTGCCAGTAGTGGGACAGGGGGTTATTATGAGCAGTTCTTC. Amino acid sequence: CASSGTGGYYEQFF.

This clonotype was counted a few times. The CDR3 sequence: CASRGQGIYGYTF. The CDR3 coding sequence is TGTGCCAGCAGGGGACAGGGGATCTATGGCTACACCTTC. This chain uses TRBV12-3 or TRBV12-4 with TRBJ1-2; 10 bases line up with TRBD1. This CDR3 contains 13 residues. Trimming took 6 bases from V and 4 from J; bases not matched to a gene: 2.

This clonotype showed up just a few times. The chain couples TRBV10-3 to TRBJ1-1; D possibly corresponds to TRBD1 (5 bases). CDR1 and CDR2 (germline): ENHRY, SYGVKD. The V end was cut by 2 bases, the J end by 0 bases, with 7 bases between. The CDR3 contains 14 residues. The CDR3 bases are TGTGCCATCAGTGAGGTGGACATGAACACTGAAGCTTTCTTT. The encoded protein is CAISEVDMNTEAFF.

Many counts were recorded for this clonotype. The rearrangement joins TRBV4-2 to TRBJ1-5; 7 bases line up with TRBD1. In germline, CDR1 is LGHNA, CDR2 YNFKEQ. This CDR3 is 16 amino acids long. V gave up 0 bases and J gave up 5 bases; unmatched junction bases: 7. The CDR3 coding sequence is TGTGCCAGCAGCCAAGAGCAGGGGGTGGGGTATCAGCCCCAGCATTTT. This encodes CASSQEQGVGYQPQHF.

V usage is TRBV18 and J usage is TRBJ2-7; 9 bases fit TRBD1. The junction had 4 bases not matched to a gene; V was cut back by 2 bases and J by 2 bases. Germline assignment: CDR1 KGHSH and CDR2 LQKENI. The CDR3 extends over 15 amino acids. The CDR3 loop is CASSPRTGATYEQYF. The DNA for the CDR3 is TGTGCCAGCTCACCAAGGACAGGGGCCACCTACGAGCAGTACTTC.

This clonotype was detected a few times. This chain uses TRBV20-1 with TRBJ1-2, with D tentatively TRBD1 (5 bases). The CDR3 sequence is 14 residues long. Germline CDR1 DFQATT, CDR2 SNEGSKA (reference sequence). The V end lost 5 bases, the J end lost 8 bases, and 21 bases lay between the germline ends. The CDR3 region is CSALKTASAQGYTF. The CDR3 coding sequence is TGCAGTGCTCTCAAGACAGCTTCTGCTCAAGGCTACACCTTC.

This chain links TRBV20-1 with TRBJ1-6; maybe TRBD1 (6 bases). The V end was cut by 6 bases, the J end by 5 bases, with 17 bases between. CDR3 size: 15 residues. CDR1 and CDR2 (germline): DFQATT, SNEGSKA (reference sequence). CDR3 residues: CSAPGGRGDNSPLHF. DNA of the CDR3: TGCAGTGCCCCGGGGGGGCGAGGGGATAATTCACCCCTCCACTTT.

This sequence joins TRBV5-5 and TRBJ1-3; D unresolved. Germline V CDR1 and CDR2: SGHKS, YYEKEE (reference sequence). The CDR3 loop spans 15 amino acids. V gave up 1 base and J gave up 0 bases, with 8 bases separating them. The CDR3 coding sequence is TGTGCCAGCAGCTTGAGGCCAGTCTCTGGAAACACCATATATTTT. Its translation: CASSLRPVSGNTIYF.

The J gene is TRBJ1-1, the V gene TRBV12-3 or TRBV12-4; a weak D match, TRBD1 (6 bases). V lost 4 bases to trimming and J lost 7 bases, with 19 bases between them. CDR3 size: 15 residues. This chain's CDR3 is CASSSPGRGGSEAFF. CDR3 nucleotide sequence: TGTGCCAGCAGTTCGCCCGGGCGGGGGGGCAGTGAAGCTTTCTTT.

The chain carries TRBV11-2 and TRBJ2-7; D unresolved. CDR3 length equals 15 residues. In germline, CDR1 is SGHAT, CDR2 FQNNGV. Trimming cost V 2 bases and J 0 bases, with 11 bases left between them. CDR3 bases: TGTGCCAGCAGCTTATATCCCGTGGGCTCCTACGAGCAGTACTTC. This translates into CASSLYPVGSYEQYF.

The chain links TRBV18 to TRBJ1-4, with 10 bases that match TRBD1. The CDR3 covers 15 residues. The J segment lost 2 bases and the V segment lost 4 bases, leaving 1 base of the junction unmatched. Germline CDR1 KGHSH, CDR2 LQKENI. The DNA for the CDR3 is TGTGCCAGCTCACGACAGGGGGCGACTAATGAAAAACTGTTTTTT. It encodes CASSRQGATNEKLFF.

CDR3 protein: CASSPGRKSFF. The CDR3 DNA is TGTGCCAGCAGTCCCGGACGGAAATCTTTCTTT. The V gene is TRBV12-3 or TRBV12-4, the J gene TRBJ1-1; D call uncertain. V was shortened by 5 bases and J by 12 bases, with 13 bases between the two germline ends. This CDR3 region has 11 residues.

J is TRBJ2-1 and V is TRBV19, with a tentative D call TRBD2 (5 bases). The V and J ends lost 3 bases and 0 bases respectively, with 9 bases between them. Looked up from germline, CDR1 is LNHDA and CDR2 is SQIVND (reference sequence). This CDR3 is 15 amino acids long. The CDR3 protein is CASSIGVTSYNEQFF. The CDR3 DNA is TGTGCCAGTAGTATCGGGGTAACCTCCTACAATGAGCAGTTCTTC.

Only a few counts were recorded for this clonotype. The CDR3 loop is CSARTGQSYEQYF. Written as DNA, the CDR3 is TGCAGTGCTAGAACGGGACAGTCCTACGAGCAGTACTTC. V and J are TRBV20-1 and TRBJ2-7; 7 bases fit TRBD1. There are 13 residues in the CDR3. From germline, CDR1 is DFQATT and CDR2 SNEGSKA (reference sequence). J lost 1 base, V lost 2 bases, and 2 bases had no gene match.

The V and J genes are TRBV5-1 and TRBJ1-4, with D perhaps TRBD1 (6 bases). The V gene lost 2 bases and the J gene lost 6 bases, with 11 bases spanning the gap. The CDR3 length is 14 residues. Germline V gives CDR1 SGHRS, CDR2 YFSETQ. DNA for the CDR3: TGCGCCAGCAGCTTCGACAGGCGGGATGAAAAACTGTTTTTT. Residues: CASSFDRRDEKLFF.

There are a few counts of this clonotype. The CDR3 protein is CASSPPAALFTDTQYF. The CDR3 DNA reads as TGTGCCAGCTCACCTCCGGCAGCGCTATTCACAGATACGCAGTATTTT. The chain recombines TRBV18 with TRBJ2-3, with D hard to call. Germline CDR1 KGHSH, CDR2 LQKENI. Trimming left V 3 bases short and J 2 bases short, with 15 bases between. This CDR3 has 16 residues.

There are a few counts of this clonotype. The chain carries TRBV7-2 and TRBJ1-4; TRBD1 might be the D (5 bases). The CDR3 totals 14 residues. Germline V CDR1 and CDR2: SGHTA, FQGNSA. V was cut by 1 base and J by 6 bases, with 9 bases left in between. The CDR3 spells CASSLGGEDEKLFF. In nucleotides, the CDR3 is TGTGCCAGCAGCTTAGGGGGCGAGGATGAAAAACTGTTTTTT.

CDR3: CASSGQNFRGDGYTF. In DNA, the CDR3 is TGCGCCAGCAGCGGCCAAAATTTCAGGGGCGATGGCTACACCTTC. The chain joins TRBV5-1 to TRBJ1-2, with a tentative D call TRBD1 (6 bases). Germline CDR1 and CDR2: SGHRS and YFSETQ. Deletions cut 4 bases from V and 6 bases from J, with 19 bases between. CDR3 length: 15 amino acids. Looking up the rest from reference TRBV5-1 and TRBJ1-2 gives the full variable domain: KAGVTQTPRYLIKTRGQQVTLSCSPISGHRSVSWYQQTPGQGLQFLFEYFSETQRNKGNFPGRFSGRQFSNSRSEMNVSTLELGDSALYLCASSGQNFRGDGYTFGSGTRLTVV.

V usage is TRBV20-1 and J usage is TRBJ2-1; D might be TRBD1 or TRBD2, each matching 6 bases. V was pared by 8 bases and J by 2 bases, with 10 bases between. Germline CDR1 DFQATT, CDR2 SNEGSKA (reference sequence). The CDR3 is made up of 12 amino acids. CDR3 DNA sequence: TGCAGTAATCGGGGGCCCTACAATGAGCAGTTCTTC. It translates to CSNRGPYNEQFF.

The chain joins TRBV20-1 to TRBJ1-5; possible D gene TRBD1, 5 bases. Trimming took off 5 bases at V and 0 bases at J, with 8 bases between the two ends. Germline V lookup: CDR1 DFQATT, CDR2 SNEGSKA (reference sequence). The CDR3 totals 13 residues. Here the CDR3 reads CSAPGGSNQPQHF. CDR3 in DNA: TGCAGTGCTCCGGGGGGTAGCAATCAGCCCCAGCATTTT.

This clonotype was observed a handful of times. The gene calls are TRBV5-1 and TRBJ2-1; a weak D match, TRBD2 (6 bases). Germline lookup yields CDR1 SGHRS and CDR2 YFSETQ. Trimming shortened V by 0 bases and J by 4 bases, and 17 bases separated the two germline ends. The CDR3 contains 17 residues. CDR3 nucleotide sequence: TGCGCCAGCAGCTTGGAGAGTTCTGCGGGGTATTACAATGAGCAGTTCTTC. Its protein is CASSLESSAGYYNEQFF. The full variable domain, with the rest looked up from reference TRBV5-1 and TRBJ2-1, is KAGVTQTPRYLIKTRGQQVTLSCSPISGHRSVSWYQQTPGQGLQFLFEYFSETQRNKGNFPGRFSGRQFSNSRSEMNVSTLELGDSALYLCASSLESSAGYYNEQFFGPGTRLTVL.

This clonotype was recorded many times. The chain joins TRBV29-1 to TRBJ1-5; D unclear. The CDR3 covers 13 residues. Germline CDR1 is SQVTM and CDR2 is ANQGSEA. V lost 4 bases to trimming and J lost 1 base, with 8 bases between them. The CDR3 DNA follows: TGCAGCGTTGTTGTGGGAAGCAATCAGCCCCAGCATTTT. This gives the protein CSVVVGSNQPQHF.